This T cell receptor (beta chain) was sequenced for a study of tumor and adjacent non-tumor tissue in lung cancer listed by TCRdb under 2018. About the full investigation: Patients with adenocarcinoma (roughly 12), squamous cell carcinoma (2) and small cell lung cancer (1) were included in the cohort. Ages among the approximately 15 patients ranged from about 31 to 85 years, there were roughly 10 men and 5 women, and disease was at TNM stage I to III. Sequencing generated a total of 130,000,000 or so productive TCRbeta reads, averaging roughly 4.2 million reads per sample. The study compared bulk TCRbeta repertoires between lung tumor tissue and matched distant non-tumor lung tissue from about 14 lung cancer patients. TCRbeta CDR3 sequencing was performed on about 29 paired specimens, with one tumor sample and one normal lung sample collected per patient.

Libraries were built with multiplex PCR. The sample was run on an Illumina HiSeq 2500. TCRbeta libraries were built by three rounds of nested PCR using primers (Table S4), following protocols modified from ARM-PCR. Before sequencing, PCR products of 200-500 bp were cut from the gel and purified using the QIAquick gel extraction kit. The authors processed their data as follows. Trimmomatic was used to clean the reads, FLASH merged the cleaned reads into complete CDR3 sequences, and MiTCR assigned the sequences to V(D)J germline segments. Clonal diversity was computed as the inverse Simpson's index with VDJtools. Productive reads were defined as in-frame sequences without a premature stop codon. TCRdb reprocessed the public reads (quality trimming at Q25 with fastp, clone calling with MiXCR) and kept in-frame beta chains. Merged by CDR3 protein, the rows form single entries marked with the most common genes and DNA. For this entry, the V and J calls and clone size follow TCRdb and not the study's own pipeline. The sample table shows some 80,000 distinct CDR3 sequences, and around 77% are seen once. The ten biggest clones cover about 9.5% of the sample.

Results and caveats for the whole study, not just this receptor: In normal lung, the top 100 clones accounted for a significantly larger cumulative share of the repertoire than in tumor tissue. Significantly higher TCR diversity was found in younger patients, and higher tumor TCR diversity was associated with shorter overall and disease-free survival. The cohort had only approximately 16 patients, and the authors noted that larger samples and more detailed clinical data are needed. TCR diversity (inverse Simpson) was significantly higher in tumor than in normal lung tissue (around 450 vs 160, P = 0.0075, Mann-Whitney U test). Peripheral blood was not sequenced, so blood TCRbeta repertoires were not examined in the lung cancer patients of the study. Neither the sequencing platform nor unique molecular identifiers are mentioned in the methods.

RNA was isolated from bulk, unsorted tissue, and RNA quality was assessed with a NanoDrop ND-1000 and an Agilent 2100. Newly diagnosed lung cancer patients without prior chemotherapy who had been admitted for thoracic surgery in China between August and November 2014 were enrolled as donors. Patients with previous radiotherapy or chemotherapy, or with another concurrent cancer, were excluded from the study. Pieces of surgical tissue measuring roughly 1-2.3 cm3 were kept in RNAlater solution and stored at -80 degrees C until use. From the cysteine up to the phenylalanine, the CDR3 has a length of 16 residues. This entry keeps only the CDR3 DNA: 48 bases, framed from base 1. Deletion took 1 base off V and 10 bases off J, with a span of 19 bases between the germline ends. The germline V gene encodes CDR1 MGHRA and CDR2 YSYEKL. On this clonotype itself: Its antigen remains unidentified. Being one base from a much bigger clone, this may be a read error.

This TCR came from a woman aged 40 to 50 with non-small cell lung cancer. Sample: lung tumor tissue. The receptor chain draws on TRBV4-1 and TRBJ2-2; the D gene is unclear. DNA sequence: TGCGCCAGCAGCCAAGTCTGGGGTTTGACGCCCGAGGAGCTGTTTTTT. This encodes CASSQVWGLTPEELFF.